This T cell receptor beta chain was recorded in a study of control samples from healthy donors and cancer patients (TCRdb year 2020). Via the germline V gene, CDR1 is SGHVS and CDR2 FQNEAQ. The CDR3 measures 15 amino acids from cysteine to phenylalanine. Of the read, only the CDR3 DNA is kept; its 45 bases are in frame from base 1. Trimming removed 4 bases from V and 3 bases from J; the gene matches leave 1 base unexplained. Receptors were amplified or captured by the immunoSEQ multiplex PCR assay. Entries here come from immuneACCESS through TCRdb and include only in-frame sequences with V and J called. Some clones fail to appear in such tables; in the studies checked, an unresolved V gene covers under half of the shortfall, and the cause of the remainder is unknown. The sample table contains around 250,000 clones; only one count was recorded for approximately 80% of them. The leading ten clones occupy about an eighth of the sample.

Turning to this clone: Its cognate antigen has yet to be identified. The record has no base qualities; no much larger clone is one base away.

The sequencing input was PBMCs. The chain is encoded by TRBV7-8 joined to TRBJ2-3; 13 bases in between match TRBD2. The sequence derives from a woman in her sixties or seventies with lung cancer. The CDR3 has the sequence CASSSGLAGTDTQYF. The DNA reads as follows: TGTGCCAGCAGCTCGGGACTAGCGGGGACAGATACGCAGTATTTT.